The source of this T cell receptor (beta chain) is a study of blood T cell repertoires in COVID-19. Study-level information: Italy, Spain and the United States were the sources of the convalescent and acute COVID-19 samples. Sources were T cells, B-cell-depleted T cells, or PBMCs; the material itself was cDNA or gDNA.

The sample holds one count of this clone. Authors' data handling: Nucleated cell counts were estimated from reference gene primer amplification. The data were produced by immunoSEQ multiplex PCR, yet TCRdb's version contains in-frame clones alone and is incomplete. V and J calls and clone size are copied from that table; D and trimming were computed from the DNA. The sample lists 90,000 or so clones, around nine tenths occurring once. Germline V gene sequence: CDR1 SEHNR, CDR2 FQNEAQ (reference sequence). CDR3 length: 15 amino acids. The V gene lost 4 bases and the J gene lost 0 bases, with 10 bases spanning the gap.

This sequence was found in a man aged 80 or over with active or convalescent COVID-19. The source material was peripheral blood. V gene TRBV7-9 combines with J gene TRBJ1-3, with D possibly being TRBD1 (6 bases). The CDR3 nucleotides read TGTGCCAGCAGCTCCGACAGGAGCTCTGGAAACACCATATATTTT. Translating gives CASSSDRSSGNTIYF.